The 8 T cell receptor beta chains presented below share a single source sample, sequenced in a study of CD8+ T cells in alopecia areata. Treatment in this sample: oral pan-JAK inhibitor, 5-10 mg twice daily. Reverse transcribed after extraction, RNA yielded cDNA as the sequencing template. This table comes from immunoSEQ multiplex PCR, and its TCRdb copy is limited to in-frame clones, with some not included. The sample includes about 160,000 clones, 65% of them seen just once. The sample consisted of CD4+ T cells sorted from blood, taken at week 4, from a patient treated with tofacitinib. These receptors came from a human donor with alopecia areata.

The chain employs TRBV5-1 and TRBJ2-3, with D perhaps TRBD1 or TRBD2 (5 bases each). The ends were cut back, 1 base at V and 9 bases at J, with 9 bases in the middle. The CDR3 covers 12 residues. CDR1 is SGHRS, CDR2 YFSETQ, per germline. The CDR3 bases are TGCGCCAGCAGCTTGCGAGAGGGGACGCAGTATTTT. It is translated as CASSLREGTQYF. Variable domain in full (rest from reference TRBV5-1 and TRBJ2-3): KAGVTQTPRYLIKTRGQQVTLSCSPISGHRSVSWYQQTPGQGLQFLFEYFSETQRNKGNFPGRFSGRQFSNSRSEMNVSTLELGDSALYLCASSLREGTQYFGPGTRLTVL.

J is TRBJ2-7 and V is TRBV6-4; the match to TRBD1 covers 10 bases. This CDR3 is 13 amino acids long. Trimming took 7 bases from V and 6 from J; bases not matched to a gene: 6. CDR1 and CDR2 (germline): MRHNA, SNTAGT. The CDR3, as DNA: TGTGCCAGCACCGGGACAGGGGCGCTCGAGCAGTACTTC. It is translated as CASTGTGALEQYF.

This chain joins TRBV29-1 and TRBJ2-5; D gene ambiguous. V gave up 5 bases and J gave up 3 bases, with 10 bases separating them. The CDR3 totals 12 residues. Germline V CDR1 and CDR2: SQVTM, ANQGSEA. The CDR3: CSVLLTEETQYF. CDR3 sequence (DNA): TGCAGCGTTCTCCTGACGGAAGAGACCCAGTACTTC.

The CDR3: CASSVGDQPQHF. The DNA for the CDR3 is TGTGCCAGCAGTGTGGGGGATCAGCCCCAGCATTTT. This chain connects TRBV25-1 to TRBJ1-5, with D tentatively TRBD1 (5 bases). CDR3 size: 12 residues. V dropped 4 bases and J dropped 5 bases, with 6 bases sitting between them. Germline lookup yields CDR1 MGHDK and CDR2 SYGVNS.

This chain uses TRBV6-1 with TRBJ2-1, with 9 bases aligning to TRBD2. CDR1 MNHNS and CDR2 SASEGT come from the germline V gene. Trimming cost V 1 base and J 9 bases; bases outside gene matches: 7. The CDR3 covers 15 residues. DNA for the CDR3: TGTGCCAGCAGTGAAGACAGCGGGGGGCCGAGTGAGCAGTTCTTC. The encoded protein is CASSEDSGGPSEQFF.

Comments on this clone: Compared with germline, one end of the junction differs, possibly owing to a read error. The chain combines TRBV4-3 with TRBJ1-6, with D possibly being TRBD1 (6 bases). This CDR3 is built from 16 residues. Germline CDR1 and CDR2: LGHNA and YSLEER. The CDR3 here is CASSQEGGSYNSPLHF. In DNA form, the CDR3 reads TGCGCCAGCAGCCAAGAGGGGGGCTCCTACAATTCACCCCTCCACTTT.

This clone turned up a few times. J is TRBJ2-7 and V is TRBV27; no clear D gene. The CDR3 totals 15 residues. With 3 bases removed from V and 2 bases from J, the gap between germline ends came to 14 bases. CDR1 and CDR2 (germline): MNHEY, SMNVEV (reference sequence). CDR3 protein: CASSLNSLYPYEQYF. For the CDR3, the DNA is TGTGCCAGCAGTTTGAACAGCCTATACCCCTACGAGCAGTACTTC.

The chain uses TRBV6-6 and TRBJ1-2; D is unresolved. The length of the CDR3 is 12 residues. Between the trimmed V and J ends, which lost 2 bases and 3 bases, there was a span of 4 bases. CDR1 and CDR2 from the germline V gene are MNHNY and SVGAGI (reference sequence). Here the CDR3 DNA reads TGTGCCAGCAGTTACCCGGACTATGGCTACACCTTC. Its translation is CASSYPDYGYTF.